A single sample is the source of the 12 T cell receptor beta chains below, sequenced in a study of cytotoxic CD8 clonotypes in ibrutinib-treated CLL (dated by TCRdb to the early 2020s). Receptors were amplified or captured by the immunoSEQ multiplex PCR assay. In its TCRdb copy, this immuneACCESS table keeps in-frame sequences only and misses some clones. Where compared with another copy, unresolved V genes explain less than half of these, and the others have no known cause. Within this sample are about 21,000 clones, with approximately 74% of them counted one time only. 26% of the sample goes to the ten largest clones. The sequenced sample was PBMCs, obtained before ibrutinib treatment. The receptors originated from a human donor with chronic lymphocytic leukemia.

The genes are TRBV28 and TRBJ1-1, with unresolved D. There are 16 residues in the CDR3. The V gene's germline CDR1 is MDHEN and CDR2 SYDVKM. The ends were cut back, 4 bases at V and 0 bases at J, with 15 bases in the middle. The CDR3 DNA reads TGTGCCAGCAGTTATGCCGGAATCCTAATGAACACTGAAGCTTTCTTT. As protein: CASSYAGILMNTEAFF.

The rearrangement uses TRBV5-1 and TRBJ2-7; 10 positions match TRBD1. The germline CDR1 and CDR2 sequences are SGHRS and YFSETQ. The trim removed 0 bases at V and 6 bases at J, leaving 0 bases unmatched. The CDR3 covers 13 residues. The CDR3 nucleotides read TGCGCCAGCAGCTTGGGGGACAGGGGCGAGCAGTACTTC. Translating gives CASSLGDRGEQYF.

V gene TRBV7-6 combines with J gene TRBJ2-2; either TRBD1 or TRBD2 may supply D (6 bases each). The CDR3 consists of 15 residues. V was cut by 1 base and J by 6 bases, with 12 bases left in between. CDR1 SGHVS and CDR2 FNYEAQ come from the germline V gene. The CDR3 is CASSLVRGEAGELFF. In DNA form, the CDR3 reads TGTGCCAGCAGCTTAGTGAGGGGGGAAGCCGGGGAGCTGTTTTTT. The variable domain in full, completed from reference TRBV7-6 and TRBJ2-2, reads GAGVSQSPRYKVTKRGQDVALRCDPISGHVSLYWYRQALGQGPEFLTYFNYEAQQDKSGLPNDRFSAERPEGSISTLTIQRTEQRDSAMYRCASSLVRGEAGELFFGEGSRLTVL.

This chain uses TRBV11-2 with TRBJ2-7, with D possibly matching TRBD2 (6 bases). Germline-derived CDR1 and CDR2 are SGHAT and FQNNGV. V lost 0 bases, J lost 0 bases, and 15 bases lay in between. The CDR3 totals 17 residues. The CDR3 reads CASSLDGGRQHSYEQYF. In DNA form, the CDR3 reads TGTGCCAGCAGCTTAGATGGTGGGAGGCAACACTCCTACGAGCAGTACTTC.

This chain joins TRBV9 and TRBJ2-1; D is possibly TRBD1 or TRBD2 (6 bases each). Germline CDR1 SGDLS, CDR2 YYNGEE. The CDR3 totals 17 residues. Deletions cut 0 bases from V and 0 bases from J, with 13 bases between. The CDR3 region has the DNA TGTGCCAGCAGCGTAGCTAGGGGGGCGGGCTCCTACAATGAGCAGTTCTTC. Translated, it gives CASSVARGAGSYNEQFF.

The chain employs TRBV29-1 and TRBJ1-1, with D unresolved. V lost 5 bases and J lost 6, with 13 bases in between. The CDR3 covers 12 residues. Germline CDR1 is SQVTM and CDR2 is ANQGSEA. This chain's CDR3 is CSVTLLSSEAFF. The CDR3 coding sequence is TGCAGCGTTACTCTCCTTAGCTCTGAAGCTTTCTTT.

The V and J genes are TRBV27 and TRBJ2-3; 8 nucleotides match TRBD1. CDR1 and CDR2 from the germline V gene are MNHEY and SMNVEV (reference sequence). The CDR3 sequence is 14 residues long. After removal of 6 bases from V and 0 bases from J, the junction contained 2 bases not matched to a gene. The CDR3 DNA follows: TGTGCCAGCAGAGGACAGGGCAGCACAGATACGCAGTATTTT. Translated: CASRGQGSTDTQYF.

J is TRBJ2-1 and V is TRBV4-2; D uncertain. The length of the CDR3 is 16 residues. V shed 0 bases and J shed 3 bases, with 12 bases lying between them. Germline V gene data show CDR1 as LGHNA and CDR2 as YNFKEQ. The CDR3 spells CASSQEGADRYNEQFF. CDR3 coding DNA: TGTGCCAGCAGCCAAGAAGGTGCGGACCGCTACAATGAGCAGTTCTTC.

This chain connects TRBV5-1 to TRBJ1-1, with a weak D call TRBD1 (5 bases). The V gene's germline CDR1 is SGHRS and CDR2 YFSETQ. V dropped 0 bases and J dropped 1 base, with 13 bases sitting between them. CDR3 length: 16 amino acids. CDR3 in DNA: TGCGCCAGCAGCTTGGCCGGACACGGCCCGAACACTGAAGCTTTCTTT. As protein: CASSLAGHGPNTEAFF.

In DNA, the CDR3 is TGCGCCAGCAGTGCGGGGACAGAGGGCCCCGTGGGAGCTTTCTTT. Protein sequence: CASSAGTEGPVGAFF. The chain couples TRBV5-1 to TRBJ1-1, with 7 bases fitting TRBD1. J lost 10 bases, V lost 5 bases, and 17 bases had no gene match. This CDR3 comprises 15 residues. The germline V gene encodes CDR1 SGHRS and CDR2 YFSETQ.

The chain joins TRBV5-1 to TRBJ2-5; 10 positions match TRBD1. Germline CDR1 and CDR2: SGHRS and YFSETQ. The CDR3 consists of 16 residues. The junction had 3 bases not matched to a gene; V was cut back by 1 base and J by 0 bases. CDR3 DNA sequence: TGCGCCAGCAGCTTGATGGGACAGGGGTACCAAGAGACCCAGTACTTC. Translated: CASSLMGQGYQETQYF.

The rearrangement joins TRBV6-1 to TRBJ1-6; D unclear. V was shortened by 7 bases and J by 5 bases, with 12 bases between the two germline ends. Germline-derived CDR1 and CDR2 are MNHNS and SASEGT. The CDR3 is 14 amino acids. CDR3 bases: TGTGCCAGCACTAACTGGGGAAATAATTCACCCCTCCACTTT. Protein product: CASTNWGNNSPLHF.